This TCR beta chain is drawn from a study of CD8 T cells in Susac syndrome. Germline CDR1 is MGHRA and CDR2 is YSYEKL. The CDR3 loop spans 17 amino acids. J lost 4 bases, V lost 1 base, and 12 bases had no gene match. RNA amounts of about 0.5 to 1 ug underwent reverse transcription with random hexamers. Coverage of TCR beta CDR3 amplification by immunoSEQ multiplex PCR extended to 54 Vbeta and 13 Jbeta. TCRdb re-called the immunoSEQ multiplex PCR reads through MiXCR, storing one row per CDR3 protein. The repertoire includes some 450,000 distinct CDR3 sequences, approximately 85% of them detected once, and about 0.12% sits in the top ten. Those who served as multiple sclerosis controls were treatment-naive patients with stable or active relapsing-remitting disease.

The sequenced material came from CD8+ T cells from PBMCs. The clonotype originates from a human donor with multiple sclerosis. The rearrangement links TRBV4-1 to TRBJ1-1, with TRBD1 matching over 7 bases. CDR3 sequence (DNA): TGCGCCAGCAGCCAAGGAGGGACAGTCGGAGGTGGCACTGAAGCTTTCTTT. It specifies CASSQGGTVGGGTEAFF.